This TCR beta chain comes out of a study of OX40 agonist ivuxolimab in advanced cancers. For the wider study: The costimulatory receptor OX40 (CD134) was targeted by ivuxolimab, a fully human IgG2 agonistic monoclonal antibody. Partial responses were achieved by three dose-escalation patients, of whom one had hepatocellular carcinoma and two had cutaneous melanoma. Intravenous ivuxolimab was administered to patients every 2 weeks at six dose levels: 0.01, 0.1, 0.3, 1.5, 3 and 10 mg/kg. The purpose of peripheral TCRbeta sequencing was to test whether ivuxolimab changed TCR sequence diversity and led to clonal T-cell expansion. Patients were allowed to have had prior anti-PD-1, anti-PD-L1 or anti-CTLA-4 therapy, and 40% of the dose-escalation patients had previously received checkpoint inhibitors. Of the 50 to 55 patients in dose escalation, about 20 had hepatocellular carcinoma, roughly 15 had melanoma, 9 had renal cell carcinoma and 9 had head and neck cancer. The paper covers the monotherapy dose-escalation part of the phase I ivuxolimab trial, which included N of about 56 patients. A male proportion of roughly 80% and a mean age of roughly 58 years, ranging from about 23 to 79, were recorded for the dose-escalation cohort.

Turning to this clone: There is no known antigen for this receptor. No qualities accompany the bases; no much larger clone lies one base away.

Patients with autoimmune disease history or receiving systemic immunosuppression were excluded from the trial. In every dose cohort, peripheral blood was drawn for TCR sequencing at baseline, cycle 4 day 1, and cycle 7 day 1. Samples were obtained from an open-label, multicenter, first-in-human phase I dose-escalation trial of ivuxolimab. Adults with locally advanced or metastatic melanoma, renal cell, hepatocellular, or head and neck squamous cell carcinoma were enrolled in the trial. Before TCR sequencing, CD4+ T cells and CD8+ T cells were sorted from peripheral blood as separate populations. Genomic DNA was extracted from sorted cells for sequencing of the TCRbeta CDR3 region. The immunoSEQ Assay was used to sequence the TCRbeta CDR3 regions. TCRdb holds this immuneACCESS table with in-frame rearrangements only. Some clones are missing; in checked studies, unresolved V genes explain under half, and the rest has no known cause. For this sample there are about 64,000 clones; roughly 80% appear just once. The ten largest clones add up to roughly 2.3% of the sample.

There are 12 amino acids in the CDR3, from cysteine to phenylalanine inclusive. CDR3 DNA only is kept here, 36 bases in frame from base 1. The germline V gene sets CDR1 to SQVTM and CDR2 to ANQGSEA. Cut back by 1 base and 3 bases, the V and J ends lie 7 bases apart. The paper's findings and limits, for the study overall: The antigen specificity of the clonally expanded peripheral T cells was not determined. Low levels of normalized T-cell clonal expansion were also seen in some nonresponding patients. After ivuxolimab, CD8+ T cells had more expanded clones than CD4+ T cells on average. In the 0.1-3.0 mg/kg groups, partial responders were among the patients with the lowest normalized peripheral clonal expansion, particularly in CD8+ T cells. Clonal expansion of both CD4+ and CD8+ blood T cells was observed from baseline to week 6 at doses 0.1 to 3.0 mg/kg.

The sequencing here drew on CD4+ or CD8+ T cells sorted from blood, taken in a trial of the OX40 agonist ivuxolimab. The TCR originated in an adult with an advanced solid tumor such as melanoma, head and neck, liver or kidney cancer. Recombination linked TRBV29-1 to TRBJ2-7, with TRBD1 perhaps the D gene, on 5 matching bases. The CDR3 reads as follows: CSVEVGRYEQYF. The base sequence is TGCAGCGTTGAAGTGGGGCGCTACGAGCAGTACTTC.